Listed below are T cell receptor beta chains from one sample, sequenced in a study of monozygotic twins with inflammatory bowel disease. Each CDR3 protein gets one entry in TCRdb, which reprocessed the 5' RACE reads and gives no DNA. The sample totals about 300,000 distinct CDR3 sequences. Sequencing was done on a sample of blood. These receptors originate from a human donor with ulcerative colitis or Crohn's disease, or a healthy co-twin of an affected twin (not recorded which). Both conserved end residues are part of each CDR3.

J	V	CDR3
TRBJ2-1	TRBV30	CAWSRGRSPYNEQFF
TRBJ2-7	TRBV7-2	CASSPQGSSKEQYF
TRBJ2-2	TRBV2	CATSNPRGVNTGELFF
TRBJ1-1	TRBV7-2	CASSPTIEGGRAFF
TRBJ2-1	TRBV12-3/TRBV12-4	CASSPRQGVISEQFF
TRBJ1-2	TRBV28	CASSLSWGYTF
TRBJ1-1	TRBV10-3	CAISEGREAFF
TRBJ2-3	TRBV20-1	CSALTGLTDTQYF
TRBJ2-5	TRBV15	CATRSGGLEETQYF
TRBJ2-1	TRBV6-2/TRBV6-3	CASSSQNRETEQFF
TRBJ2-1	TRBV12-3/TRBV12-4	CASSLSQGRNEQFF
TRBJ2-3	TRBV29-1	CSVPAGGSTDTQYF
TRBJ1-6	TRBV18	CASSPRGPRDFNNSPLHF
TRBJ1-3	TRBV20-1	CSARAPGQTVGARNTIYF
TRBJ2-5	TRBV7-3	CASSLIAGGFETQYF
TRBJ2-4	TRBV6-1	CASSERQGKNIQYF
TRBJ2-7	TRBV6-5	CASSYDPLGREQYF
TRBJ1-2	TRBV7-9	CASSLGGVHYGYTF
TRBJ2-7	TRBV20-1	CSARPTGVKLEQYF
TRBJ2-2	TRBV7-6	CASSNPRLVAGELFF
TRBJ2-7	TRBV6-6	CASSYDPGQVQYF
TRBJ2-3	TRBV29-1	CSGRLAGGKDTQYF
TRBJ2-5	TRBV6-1	CASSQGQNQETQYF
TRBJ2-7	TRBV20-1	CSASSPTGHHEQYF
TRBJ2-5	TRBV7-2	CASSPNGRGWQETQYF
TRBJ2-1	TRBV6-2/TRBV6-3	CASSGTGPPSMFF
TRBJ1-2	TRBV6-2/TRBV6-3	CASSYSTRDYGYTF
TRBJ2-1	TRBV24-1	CATSHVETGRNEQFF
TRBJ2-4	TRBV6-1	CASRGTGGKNIQYF
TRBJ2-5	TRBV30	CAWAVGLAVQRQETQYF
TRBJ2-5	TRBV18	CASARGQLYQETQYF
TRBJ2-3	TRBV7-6	CASSVRTGSTDTQYF
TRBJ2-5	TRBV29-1	CSVESEETQYF
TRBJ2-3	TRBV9	CASSAQGRADTQYF
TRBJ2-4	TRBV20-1	CSARAGGRDIQYF
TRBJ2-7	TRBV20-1	CSARVPGRYEQYF